This paragraph covers one T cell receptor beta chain sequence. These data are taken from a study of control samples from healthy donors and cancer patients. With 3 bases removed from V and 7 bases from J, the gap between germline ends came to 13 bases. This CDR3 contains 15 residues. CDR1 and CDR2 (germline): MNHEY, SMNVEV (reference sequence). The method was immunoSEQ multiplex PCR; TCRdb's version includes in-frame clones alone and lacks a portion of them. The repertoire includes roughly 84,000 clones, around 91% of them detected once, and approximately 15% sits in the top ten. The specimen was blood. The sequence was obtained from a man in his fifties or sixties in good health. V is TRBV27 and J is TRBJ1-6, with D unresolved. The CDR3 loop is CASSFGREENSPLHF. The DNA for the CDR3 is TGTGCCAGCAGTTTCGGACGGGAGGAGAATTCACCCCTCCACTTT.